This TCR beta chain was recovered during a study of cytomegalovirus exposure and HLA in healthy donors. Study outcomes and limitations: The productive fraction for most TCR beta V segments was about 87% or about 30% in an earlier analysis.

CDR1 and CDR2 from the germline V gene are MRHNA and SNTAGT. The length of the CDR3 is 13 residues. Deletions cut 0 bases from V and 7 bases from J, with 9 bases between. PCR used 60 Vbeta primers and 13 Jbeta primers. The assay was immunoSEQ multiplex PCR, and TCRdb's table has in-frame clones only and misses some. The sample is made up of about 88,000 clones, and the top ten hold about 5.9% of it. Worth noting for this clone: Its cognate antigen is unknown.

V and J are TRBV6-4 and TRBJ1-2; D is unresolved. The sample was PBMCs. This TCR was recovered from a girl aged 10 to 17 in good health and CMV-seropositive. The CDR3 loop reads CASSDSRGSGYTF. The CDR3 region has the DNA TGTGCCAGCAGTGACTCTCGGGGTAGTGGCTACACCTTC.